This TCR beta chain is drawn from a study of identical twins. Germline V lookup: CDR1 SGHTA, CDR2 FQGNSA. V was clipped by 3 bases and J by 7 bases, with 13 bases between them. The CDR3 sequence is 15 residues long. This clonotype was observed a handful of times. TCRdb re-analysed the 5' RACE reads in MiXCR, keeping a single row per CDR3 protein. The sample records 450,000 or so distinct CDR3 sequences, around 24% being singletons. The sample was also linked to a second study, of T cells expressing NK-cell markers.

Sequenced sample: CD4+ T cells sorted from blood. The TCR comes from a woman between 18 and 30 years old in good health. The chain recombines TRBV7-2 with TRBJ1-6; tentatively, D is TRBD1 (6 bases). The CDR3 loop reads CASSFGGHTNSPLHF. The DNA of the CDR3 is TGTGCCAGCAGCTTCGGGGGACACACAAATTCACCCCTCCACTTT.